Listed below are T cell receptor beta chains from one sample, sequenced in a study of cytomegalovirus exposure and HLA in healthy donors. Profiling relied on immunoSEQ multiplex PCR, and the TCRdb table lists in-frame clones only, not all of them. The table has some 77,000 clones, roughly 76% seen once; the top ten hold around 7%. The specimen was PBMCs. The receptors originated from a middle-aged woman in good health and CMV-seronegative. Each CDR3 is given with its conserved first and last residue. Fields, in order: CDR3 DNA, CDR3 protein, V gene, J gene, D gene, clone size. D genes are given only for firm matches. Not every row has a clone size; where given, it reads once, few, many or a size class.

TGTGCCAGCAGTGATCGGAACAGGGGGCTCAATGAGCAGTTCTTC	CASSDRNRGLNEQFF	TRBV6-1	TRBJ2-1	TRBD1	-
TGTGCCAGCAGCTTAGTTTCGGGGGGGATCTCCTACAATGAGCAGTTCTTC	CASSLVSGGISYNEQFF	TRBV7-8	TRBJ2-1	TRBD2	few
TGTGCCAGCTCACCAGGGGGCAGGGGGCAAAACATTCAGTACTTC	CASSPGGRGQNIQYF	TRBV18	TRBJ2-4	TRBD1	-
TGCGCCAGCAGCCCCGGTTCCACTAGCACAGATACGCAGTATTTT	CASSPGSTSTDTQYF	TRBV5-1	TRBJ2-3	-	-
TGTGCAAGTCGCTTTCCGGGACAAGGGTACTTC	CASRFPGQGYF	TRBV12-2	TRBJ2-7	-	-
TGTGCCAGCAGCTTAGCCGAATTACAGGGGTCTGGGGCCAACGTCCTGACTTTC	CASSLAELQGSGANVLTF	TRBV7-9	TRBJ2-6	TRBD1	-
TGTGCCATCAGTGAGGGCGGGGGAAGCACAGATACGCAGTATTTT	CAISEGGGSTDTQYF	TRBV10-3	TRBJ2-3	TRBD2	-
TGTGCCTGGACCCCCGGACAGGGGGCCCGCGAGCAGTACTTC	CAWTPGQGAREQYF	TRBV30	TRBJ2-7	TRBD1	-
TGTGCCTGGAGGTTAGACAGTAACACTGAAGCTTTCTTT	CAWRLDSNTEAFF	TRBV30	TRBJ1-1	-	-
TGTGCCAGCAGTTATGACAGGGACACTGAAGCTTTCTTT	CASSYDRDTEAFF	TRBV6-1	TRBJ1-1	TRBD1	-
TGTGCCAGCAGCTCAACCCAGGGGAATCAGCCCCAGCATTTT	CASSSTQGNQPQHF	TRBV7-8	TRBJ1-5	-	-
TGCGCCCTCCCCCGGGATCGAACGTCCTACAATGAGCAGTTCTTC	CALPRDRTSYNEQFF	TRBV10-1	TRBJ2-1	-	-
TGTGCCACCAGGACAGGGCACTATAATTCACCCCTCCACTTT	CATRTGHYNSPLHF	TRBV19	TRBJ1-6	TRBD1	-
TGTGCCAGCAGCCCTCGACTAGCGGGGACAGGGGAGACCCAGTACTTC	CASSPRLAGTGETQYF	TRBV11-1	TRBJ2-5	TRBD2	-
TGTGCCAGCAGCTCGGGACTAGCGGTCGAAAAGCAGTACTTC	CASSSGLAVEKQYF	TRBV7-9	TRBJ2-7	TRBD2	once
TGTGCCAGCAGCTTTTCGGGGATGTATGGCTACACCTTC	CASSFSGMYGYTF	TRBV7-9	TRBJ1-2	-	-
TGTGCCAGCAGCTTGGGGGGGCAGACTGAAGCTTTCTTT	CASSLGGQTEAFF	TRBV13	TRBJ1-1	-	-
TGTGCCAGCAGAAGACAGGAGAACACTGAAGCTTTCTTT	CASRRQENTEAFF	TRBV6-5	TRBJ1-1	-	few
TGTGCCAGCAGCCCGTTACCGGGGACAGATACGCAGTATTTT	CASSPLPGTDTQYF	TRBV7-3	TRBJ2-3	-	-
TGTGCCAGCAGCTATCCCCCCGGGACAGGGGACGAGCAGTACTTC	CASSYPPGTGDEQYF	TRBV7-9	TRBJ2-7	TRBD1	-
TGTGCCAGCAGCCCCGCAGGGGCAGGTCAAGAGACCCAGTACTTC	CASSPAGAGQETQYF	TRBV5-6	TRBJ2-5	-	-
TGTGCCAGCAGCGTAGGCGGGAGCCAAGAGACCCAGTACTTC	CASSVGGSQETQYF	TRBV28	TRBJ2-5	TRBD2	-
TGCGCCAGCAGCTTTATGGGGCAGGGGGCCAACGAGCAGTACTTC	CASSFMGQGANEQYF	TRBV5-1	TRBJ2-7	TRBD1	-
TGTGCCAGCAGAGCGGGACTTATCACCACCGGGGAGCTGTTTTTT	CASRAGLITTGELFF	TRBV6-1	TRBJ2-2	TRBD2	-
TGTGCCAGCGCTGTTTTTCGGGGGCCGGGGGGAAATACGCAGTATTTT	CASAVFRGPGGNTQYF	TRBV2	TRBJ2-3	-	-
TGTGCCAGCAGCCCCGGGACACCGATAGGTGAGCAGTACTTC	CASSPGTPIGEQYF	TRBV11-1	TRBJ2-7	-	-
TGTGCCAGCAGGAGAGCGGGAGCGAACACCGGGGAGCTGTTTTTT	CASRRAGANTGELFF	TRBV27	TRBJ2-2	TRBD2	-
TGTGCCAGCAGACGGGACAGCCCTCACTACGAGCAGTACTTC	CASRRDSPHYEQYF	TRBV6-5	TRBJ2-7	TRBD1	-
TGCGCCAGCAGCGGACAGGCAATATATGGCTACACCTTC	CASSGQAIYGYTF	TRBV5-1	TRBJ1-2	TRBD1	-
TGTGCCAGTAGTACTACGAACTGGCGGGGTGAGCAGTTCTTC	CASSTTNWRGEQFF	TRBV19	TRBJ2-1	-	-
TGCGCCAGCAGTTGGGCAGCCACAGATACGCAGTATTTT	CASSWAATDTQYF	TRBV4-3	TRBJ2-3	-	-